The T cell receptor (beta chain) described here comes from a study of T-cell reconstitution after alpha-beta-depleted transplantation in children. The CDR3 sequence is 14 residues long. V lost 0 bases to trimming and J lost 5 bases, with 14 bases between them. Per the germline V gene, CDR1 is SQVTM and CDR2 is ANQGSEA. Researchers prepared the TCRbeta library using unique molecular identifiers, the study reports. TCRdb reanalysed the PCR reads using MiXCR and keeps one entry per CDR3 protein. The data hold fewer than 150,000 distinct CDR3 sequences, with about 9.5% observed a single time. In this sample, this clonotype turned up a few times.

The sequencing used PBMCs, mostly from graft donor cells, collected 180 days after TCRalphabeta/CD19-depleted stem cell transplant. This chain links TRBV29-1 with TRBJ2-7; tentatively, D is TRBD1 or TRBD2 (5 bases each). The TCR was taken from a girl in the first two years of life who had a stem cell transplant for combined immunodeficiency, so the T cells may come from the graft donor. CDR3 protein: CSVEDRVGADEQYF. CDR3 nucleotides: TGCAGCGTTGAAGATAGGGTCGGGGCCGACGAGCAGTACTTC.